Shown below are 15 T cell receptor beta chains from a single sample sequenced in a study of graft-versus-host responses after intestinal transplantation. These TCRs' antigens remain unknown. Measured with immunoSEQ multiplex PCR; TCRdb has only the in-frame clones, and not every one. Among fewer than 120,000 clones listed, 80% to 95% were seen once. The source was unstimulated CD8+ T cells sorted from spleen or lymph node cells, collected before intestinal transplant. Receptors were obtained from a human donor who received an intestinal transplant.

The chain recombines TRBV4-2 with TRBJ2-3; D is uncertain. CDR1 and CDR2 from the germline V gene are LGHNA and YNFKEQ. This CDR3 contains 13 residues. Trimming cost V 3 bases and J 0 bases, with 4 bases left between them. In DNA, the CDR3 is TGTGCCAGCAGCCATGTTAGCACAGATACGCAGTATTTT. Translation gives CASSHVSTDTQYF.

The CDR3 region is CASSLGPSGRVYNEQFF. The CDR3 bases are TGTGCCAGCAGCTTAGGCCCTAGCGGGCGCGTTTACAATGAGCAGTTCTTC. The chain links TRBV7-9 to TRBJ2-1; 8 nucleotides align to TRBD2. Germline V CDR1 and CDR2: SEHNR, FQNEAQ (reference sequence). With V trimmed by 1 base and J by 4 bases, 9 bases remained unmatched. This CDR3 is built from 17 residues.

V and J are TRBV6-5 and TRBJ1-1, with D uncertain. The V gene's germline CDR1 is MNHEY and CDR2 SVGAGI. V was trimmed by 0 bases and J by 4 bases, leaving 6 bases between them. The length of the CDR3 is 13 residues. The CDR3 spells CASSYSRGTEAFF. The DNA for the CDR3 is TGTGCCAGCAGTTACTCTCGGGGCACTGAAGCTTTCTTT.

The CDR3, as DNA: TGTGCCAGCAGCGTGGGACTCCATCCAGAAGCTTTCTTT. Translating it yields CASSVGLHPEAFF. The chain joins TRBV7-9 to TRBJ1-1; possible D gene TRBD1, 5 bases. The CDR3 loop spans 13 amino acids. Between the trimmed V and J ends, which lost 5 bases and 8 bases, there was a span of 15 bases. Germline lookup yields CDR1 SEHNR and CDR2 FQNEAQ (reference sequence). The whole variable domain, remainder taken from reference TRBV7-9 and TRBJ1-1, is DTGVSQNPRHKITKRGQNVTFRCDPISEHNRLYWYRQTLGQGPEFLTYFQNEAQLEKSRLLSDRFSAERPKGSFSTLEIQRTEQGDSAMYLCASSVGLHPEAFFGQGTRLTVV.

The rearrangement uses TRBV20-1 and TRBJ1-2; D is unresolved. There are 10 residues in the CDR3. Trimming left V 5 bases short and J 8 bases short, with 9 bases between. The V gene's germline CDR1 is DFQATT and CDR2 SNEGSKA (reference sequence). CDR3 nucleotide sequence: TGCAGTGCTGGGCCGGGGGGCTACACCTTC. This sequence encodes CSAGPGGYTF.

This clone was detected once. In DNA form, the CDR3 reads TGTGCCAGCAGCGCTAGCGGTTTCTCCTACGAGCAGTACTTC. Translation gives CASSASGFSYEQYF. J is TRBJ2-7 and V is TRBV9; 7 bases are a match to TRBD2. This CDR3 is 14 amino acids long. In germline, CDR1 is SGDLS, CDR2 YYNGEE. After removal of 3 bases from V and 0 bases from J, the junction contained 3 bases not matched to a gene. Full variable domain (remainder filled in from reference TRBV9 and TRBJ2-7): DSGVTQTPKHLITATGQRVTLRCSPRSGDLSVYWYQQSLDQGLQFLIQYYNGEERAKGNILERFSAQQFPDLHSELNLSSLELGDSALYFCASSASGFSYEQYFGPGTRLTVT.

J is TRBJ1-3 and V is TRBV4-1; 7 nucleotides align to TRBD1. CDR1 and CDR2 from the germline V gene are MGHRA and YSYEKL. V lost 4 bases, J lost 2 bases, and 8 bases stayed unmatched. This CDR3 region has 16 residues. As DNA, the CDR3 is TGCGCCAGCAGCCCGACCGGGGGACAGCCTGGAAACACCATATATTTT. This codes for CASSPTGGQPGNTIYF.

The CDR3 nucleotides read TGTGCCAGCACCCCCCCCAGGAGCTCTGGAAACACCATATATTTT. The encoded protein is CASTPPRSSGNTIYF. The V call is TRBV2, the J call TRBJ1-3; D is undetermined. Germline V gives CDR1 SNHLY, CDR2 FYNNEI. Trimming stripped 7 bases from V and 0 bases from J, with 13 bases between. The CDR3 has 15 amino acids.

The CDR3 spells CASSQGNTLYEQYF. The CDR3 nucleotides are TGTGCCAGCAGCCAGGGGAACACCCTCTACGAGCAGTACTTC. V usage is TRBV11-3 and J usage is TRBJ2-7, with a weak D call TRBD1 (6 bases). The CDR3 spans 14 residues. Germline values: CDR1 SGHNT, CDR2 YENEEA. V lost 5 bases and J lost 3, with 14 bases in between.

V gene TRBV19 combines with J gene TRBJ1-2; no clear D gene. The V gene's germline CDR1 is LNHDA and CDR2 SQIVND (reference sequence). The CDR3 is made up of 14 amino acids. Trimming pared 7 bases from V and 1 base from J, leaving 13 bases between. Here the CDR3 reads CASTIHTGNYGYTF. CDR3 coding DNA: TGTGCCAGTACCATTCATACGGGTAACTATGGCTACACCTTC.

A single count supports this clone. The CDR3 bases are TGTGCCAGCAGTTACGGGCTAGCGGGAGGGGAGGCCCAGTACTTC. As protein: CASSYGLAGGEAQYF. The V and J genes are TRBV6-6 and TRBJ2-5, with TRBD2 matching over 12 bases. The V and J ends lost 2 bases and 9 bases, in that order; junction bases with no gene match: 7. This CDR3 region has 15 residues. Germline assignment: CDR1 MNHNY and CDR2 SVGAGI (reference sequence).

The V call is TRBV4-1, the J call TRBJ1-2; unclear D gene. This CDR3 contains 13 residues. Germline assignment: CDR1 MGHRA and CDR2 YSYEKL. The ends were cut back, 2 bases at V and 8 bases at J, with 12 bases in the middle. The CDR3 nucleotides are TGCGCCAGCAGCCAAAATTCGGCGGCCGGCTACACCTTC. Translation: CASSQNSAAGYTF.

This chain connects TRBV11-2 to TRBJ2-7; 7 bases match TRBD2. Unmatched junction bases numbered 13, after V lost 6 bases and J lost 5 bases. Germline V gene sequence: CDR1 SGHAT, CDR2 FQNNGV. The CDR3 runs to 15 residues. The CDR3 is CASSDQRGVPHEQYF. The CDR3 DNA reads TGTGCCAGCAGTGATCAACGGGGGGTCCCCCACGAGCAGTACTTC.

The gene calls are TRBV4-2 and TRBJ1-4; maybe TRBD1 (5 bases). Germline CDR1 LGHNA, CDR2 YNFKEQ. Trimming removed 1 base from V and 10 bases from J, with 13 bases in between. The CDR3 length is 14 residues. DNA of the CDR3: TGTGCCAGCAGCCAAGGTTGGGGGGAAGGAAAACTGTTTTTT. Its protein product is CASSQGWGEGKLFF.

CDR3 nucleotides: TGTGCCAGCAGCGTAGATTGGGGCGCAGATACGCAGTATTTT. Translating gives CASSVDWGADTQYF. The chain recombines TRBV9 with TRBJ2-3; possible D gene TRBD1, 5 bases. Germline assignment: CDR1 SGDLS and CDR2 YYNGEE. The CDR3 has 14 amino acids. V was pared by 0 bases and J by 4 bases, with 9 bases between.